One sample yielded the 11 T cell receptor beta chains listed below, sequenced in a study of metastatic and nonmetastatic thyroid tumors. All patients were treatment-naive before thyroid surgery. TCRdb re-called clones via MiXCR from the PCR reads. The sample has some 93,000 clones, about 13% seen once. Sample: blood. These receptors all stem from a female donor with papillary thyroid cancer or a benign thyroid nodule (not recorded which). Some clones in this sample may be carry-over from other donors' samples.

This clone was seen at least ten times. The chain uses TRBV7-3 and TRBJ2-3; the D gene is possibly TRBD1 (6 bases). Germline values: CDR1 SGHTA, CDR2 FQGTGA. The ends were cut back, 5 bases at V and 2 bases at J, with 14 bases in the middle. This CDR3 contains 15 residues. This CDR3 reads CASSQTGLSTDTQYF. In nucleotides, the CDR3 is TGTGCCAGCAGCCAAACAGGGCTGTCCACAGATACGCAGTATTTT.

This clone was recorded a few times. This clone may be a read error of a much larger clone one base away. This chain connects TRBV7-9 to TRBJ1-1; D gene unclear. Germline CDR1 is SEHNR and CDR2 is FQNEAQ (reference sequence). The CDR3 consists of 12 residues. Trimming took 6 bases from V and 6 from J, leaving 11 bases between them. CDR3 coding DNA: TGTGCCAGCAGTCTAGCCAACGCTGAAGCTTTCTTT. It encodes CASSLANAEAFF.

V usage is TRBV7-8 and J usage is TRBJ2-7; 7 bases align to TRBD1. V shed 0 bases, J shed 6 bases, and the junction held 11 bases outside the gene matches. The CDR3 extends over 16 amino acids. Germline values: CDR1 SGHVS, CDR2 FQNEAQ. The CDR3 here is CASSLATVQGNVEQYF. The DNA for the CDR3 is TGTGCCAGCAGCTTAGCCACAGTACAGGGGAATGTCGAGCAGTACTTC.

This clone was detected ten times or more. The chain joins TRBV20-1 to TRBJ2-3, with TRBD1 identical over 8 bases. The CDR3 covers 16 residues. Trimming took 6 bases from V and 2 from J; bases not matched to a gene: 13. Germline V gives CDR1 DFQATT, CDR2 SNEGSKA (reference sequence). The CDR3, as DNA: TGCAGTGCCCCGGGACAGGCACCCTTATTCACAGATACGCAGTATTTT. It specifies CSAPGQAPLFTDTQYF.

This clone was found many times. The chain employs TRBV6-1 and TRBJ1-1; no clear D gene. The V end lost 8 bases, the J end lost 0 bases, and 4 bases lay between the germline ends. The CDR3 spans 11 residues. Germline loops: CDR1 MNHNS, CDR2 SASEGT. The CDR3 DNA sequence: TGTGCCAGCGGGTTGAACACTGAAGCTTTCTTT. Translating it yields CASGLNTEAFF.

This clone was picked up many times. A much larger clone sits a single nucleotide away, making a read error possible. This chain links TRBV27 with TRBJ1-1, with D possibly TRBD1 on 5 matching bases. The CDR3 sequence is 15 residues long. The germline gives CDR1 MNHEY, CDR2 SMNVEV (reference sequence). CDR3 sequence reads: CARSLSTGVNTEAFF. CDR3 sequence (DNA): TGTGCCCGCAGTTTATCGACGGGGGTGAACACTGAAGCTTTCTTT.

Worth noting for this clone: A read error may account for a junction end that differs from germline. The V call is TRBV7-9, the J call TRBJ1-6; 10 nucleotides align to TRBD1. The length of the CDR3 is 15 residues. From germline, CDR1 is SEHNR and CDR2 FQNEAQ (reference sequence). CDR3: CASSVGQGEQSPLQF. Written as DNA, the CDR3 is TGTGCCAGCAGCGTAGGACAGGGGGAGCAATCACCCCTCCAATTT.

This clone occurred many times. The rearrangement links TRBV20-1 to TRBJ2-7, with 7 positions matching TRBD2. The CDR3 contains 13 residues. Trimming took 1 base from V and 1 from J; bases not matched to a gene: 1. Per the germline V gene, CDR1 is DFQATT and CDR2 is SNEGSKA (reference sequence). This CDR3 is CSARVGGSYEQYF. As DNA, the CDR3 is TGCAGTGCTAGAGTCGGGGGGTCCTACGAGCAGTACTTC.

This clone appeared a few times. One junction end does not reproduce the germline sequence, and a read error may be involved. CDR3 bases: TGTGCAAGCAGCTATGGGGCCAACGTCCTGACTTTC. It yields the protein CASSYGANVLTF. This chain connects TRBV7-9 to TRBJ2-6; no firm D call. The CDR3 runs 12 residues. Germline CDR1 and CDR2: SEHNR and FQNEAQ (reference sequence).

This clone was counted only a few times. One base away lies a much larger clone, so this may be a sequencing read error. The rearrangement links TRBV2 to TRBJ1-1; a possible D gene is TRBD1 (5 bases). The CDR3 spans 14 residues. Germline CDR1 reads SNHLY; CDR2 reads FYNNEI. V dropped 6 bases and J dropped 7 bases, with 18 bases sitting between them. CDR3 sequence reads: CASSIYQGSSEAFF. The CDR3 DNA reads as TGTGCCAGCAGCATCTATCAGGGCTCGAGTGAAGCTTTCTTT. Full variable domain (outside the CDR3, taken from reference TRBV2 and TRBJ1-1): EPEVTQTPSHQVTQMGQEVILRCVPISNHLYFYWYRQILGQKVEFLVSFYNNEISEKSEIFDDQFSVERPDGSNFTLKIRSTKLEDSAMYFCASSIYQGSSEAFFGQGTRLTVV.

This clone was counted ten times or more. The chain recombines TRBV28 with TRBJ2-5; 14 bases are shared with TRBD2. CDR3 length: 17 amino acids. Trimming cost V 4 bases and J 6 bases; bases outside gene matches: 10. The V gene's germline CDR1 is MDHEN and CDR2 SYDVKM. CDR3 DNA: TGTGCCAGCAGTTCCAGGGGGACTAGCGGGAGCGTAAAGACCCAGTACTTC. Protein sequence: CASSSRGTSGSVKTQYF.